This T cell receptor (beta chain) was identified in a study of siplizumab effects on memory and regulatory T cells. General study results and limits: Naive T cells, seemingly more diverse than memory cells, seemed major alloresponse contributors. Proliferating Tregs' suppressive function in siplizumab cultures went unconfirmed. Researchers could not give a naive or memory phenotype to roughly 75-96% of proliferating CD4+ or CD8+ clones.

Remarks on this clone: The antigen is undetermined.

TCR templates numbering 90,000 to 100,000 were assayed per sample. Assay used: immunoSEQ multiplex PCR; TCRdb lists only in-frame clones, some missing. The sample carries 80,000 to 130,000 clones, about 91% recorded once. This clonotype originated in a human donor in good health. The sequenced sample consisted of Tregs sorted from blood.

Here the CDR3 reads CASSGLAGEGDTQYF. The CDR3 bases are TGCGCCAGCTCGGGACTAGCGGGAGAAGGAGATACGCAGTATTTT. The V and J genes are TRBV10-2 and TRBJ2-3, with 14 bases identical to TRBD2. J gave up 5 bases and V 8 bases, and 6 bases lay outside the gene matches. Germline V gives CDR1 WSHSY, CDR2 SAAADI. This CDR3 has 15 amino acids.